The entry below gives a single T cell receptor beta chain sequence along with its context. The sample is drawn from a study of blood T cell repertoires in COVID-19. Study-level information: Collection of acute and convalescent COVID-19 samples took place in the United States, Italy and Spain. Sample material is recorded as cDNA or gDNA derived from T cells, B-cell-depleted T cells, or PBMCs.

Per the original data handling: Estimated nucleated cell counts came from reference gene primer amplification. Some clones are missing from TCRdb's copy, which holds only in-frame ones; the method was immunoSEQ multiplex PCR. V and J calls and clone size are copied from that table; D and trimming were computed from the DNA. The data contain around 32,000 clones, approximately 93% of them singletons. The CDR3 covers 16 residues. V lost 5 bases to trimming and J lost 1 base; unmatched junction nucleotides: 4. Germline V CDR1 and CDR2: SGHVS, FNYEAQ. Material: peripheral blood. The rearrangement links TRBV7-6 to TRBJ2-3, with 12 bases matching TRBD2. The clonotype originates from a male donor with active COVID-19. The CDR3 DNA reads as TGTGCCAGCAGCCCCCGGACTAGCGGGGGCACAGATACGCAGTATTTT. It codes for CASSPRTSGGTDTQYF. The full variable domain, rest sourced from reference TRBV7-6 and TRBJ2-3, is GAGVSQSPRYKVTKRGQDVALRCDPISGHVSLYWYRQALGQGPEFLTYFNYEAQQDKSGLPNDRFSAERPEGSISTLTIQRTEQRDSAMYRCASSPRTSGGTDTQYFGPGTRLTVL.